The next 10 T cell receptor beta chains were all read from a single sample in a study of CD8+ T cells in alopecia areata. Treatment described: oral pan-JAK inhibitor, 5-10 mg twice daily. Sequencing used cDNA as its template, made by extracting RNA and reverse transcribing it. The data were produced by immunoSEQ multiplex PCR, yet TCRdb's version contains in-frame clones alone and is incomplete. The table shows 200,000 to 250,000 clones, with about three fifths occurring only once. Sequenced material: CD4+ T cells sorted from blood, taken at week 4, from a patient treated with tofacitinib. Every receptor here comes from a human donor with alopecia areata.

DNA of the CDR3: TGTGCCAGCAGTACACGGACAGGCGGTGCAACTAATGAAAAACTGTTTTTT. Protein product: CASSTRTGGATNEKLFF. The chain links TRBV2 to TRBJ1-4; TRBD1 matches at 7 bases. From germline, CDR1 is SNHLY and CDR2 FYNNEI. With 5 bases clipped from V and 0 bases from J, the junction kept 9 bases outside the gene matches. CDR3 size: 17 residues.

Turning to this clone: This sample also contains other DNA sequences that code for the same CDR3. V usage is TRBV30 and J usage is TRBJ2-3; D may be TRBD1 (5 bases). V gave up 0 bases and J gave up 1 base, with 5 bases separating them. The CDR3 sequence is 13 residues long. The germline CDR1 and CDR2 sequences are GTSNPN and SVGIG (reference sequence). DNA of the CDR3: TGTGCCTGGAGTGTAGGGGGCACAGATACGCAGTATTTT. Its translation is CAWSVGGTDTQYF.

There are a few counts of this clone. This chain links TRBV5-6 with TRBJ2-7, with 9 bases fitting TRBD1. The CDR3 length is 14 residues. The V gene end was trimmed by 4 bases and the J gene end by 7 bases; junction bases not matched to a gene: 9. Germline lookup yields CDR1 SGHDT and CDR2 YYEEEE. The chain's CDR3 is CASSLTGTGREQYF. The CDR3 bases are TGTGCCAGCAGCCTTACCGGGACAGGGCGGGAGCAGTACTTC. Supplemented by reference TRBV5-6 and TRBJ2-7, the full variable domain reads DAGVTQSPTHLIKTRGQQVTLRCSPKSGHDTVSWYQQALGQGPQFIFQYYEEEERQRGNFPDRFSGHQFPNYSSELNVNALLLGDSALYLCASSLTGTGREQYFGPGTRLTVT.

This chain links TRBV29-1 with TRBJ1-5; D is ambiguous. With 7 bases removed from V and 1 base from J, the gap between germline ends came to 11 bases. From germline, CDR1 is SQVTM and CDR2 ANQGSEA. CDR3 length: 13 amino acids. The CDR3 DNA sequence: TGCAGCGAGGACGGACCGAGCAATCAGCCCCAGCATTTT. Translating it yields CSEDGPSNQPQHF.

This clone has a handful of counts. Other DNA sequences of this sample code for an identical CDR3. The chain has TRBV29-1 and TRBJ2-1; no clear D gene. Per the germline V gene, CDR1 is SQVTM and CDR2 is ANQGSEA. V lost 5 bases, J lost 4 bases, and 6 bases lay in between. This CDR3 has 11 amino acids. The CDR3 DNA follows: TGCAGCGTTATCCTGTACAATGAGCAGTTCTTC. It specifies CSVILYNEQFF.

The chain is built from TRBV5-4 and TRBJ2-1; D uncertain. CDR1 and CDR2 from the germline V gene are SGHNT and YYREEE (reference sequence). This CDR3 has 14 amino acids. With 1 base removed from V and 5 bases from J, the gap between germline ends came to 10 bases. The CDR3 DNA reads TGTGCCAGCAGCTTGCTGGTGAGGAACAATGAGCAGTTCTTC. The encoded protein is CASSLLVRNNEQFF.

This clone was detected a few times. The CDR3 DNA is TGTGCCAGCAGTTTACGGGGGTCTGATCATGCTTTCTTT. Protein product: CASSLRGSDHAFF. The V and J genes are TRBV27 and TRBJ1-1; weak D call: TRBD1 (5 bases). This CDR3 is 13 amino acids long. Trimming pared 2 bases from V and 11 bases from J, leaving 15 bases between. Germline values: CDR1 MNHEY, CDR2 SMNVEV (reference sequence).

This clone was observed a few times. CDR3 region: CASSRDRSADTQYF. CDR3 in DNA: TGTGCCAGCTCGCGGGACCGCTCAGCAGATACGCAGTATTTT. The gene calls are TRBV18 and TRBJ2-3; possibly TRBD2 for D (6 bases). Trimming took off 6 bases at V and 4 bases at J, with 14 bases between the two ends. Germline CDR1 is KGHSH and CDR2 is LQKENI. The CDR3 runs to 14 residues.

The chain couples TRBV2 to TRBJ2-5, with 8 positions matching TRBD1. Losses at the gene ends were 7 bases for V and 4 bases for J; bases not matched to a gene: 11. The CDR3 covers 15 residues. Germline assignment: CDR1 SNHLY and CDR2 FYNNEI. CDR3 coding DNA: TGTGCCAGCACCACTCAGGGGGCTCGCGGAGAGACCCAGTACTTC. Protein sequence: CASTTQGARGETQYF.

This chain uses TRBV6-5 with TRBJ1-2; maybe TRBD1 (6 bases). Per the germline V gene, CDR1 is MNHEY and CDR2 is SVGAGI. The CDR3 sequence is 13 residues long. V was pared by 6 bases and J by 4 bases, with 12 bases between. The CDR3 is CASRADRSYGYTF. CDR3 bases: TGTGCCAGCAGAGCCGACAGGAGCTATGGCTACACCTTC.